This T cell receptor (beta chain) was profiled in a study of PD-1 blockade in classical Hodgkin lymphoma (dated by TCRdb to about 2020). As for the study more broadly: Nivolumab dosing was 3 mg/kg intravenously every 2 weeks, continuing until either disease progression or unacceptable toxicity. To define a peripheral blood immune signature of response to PD-1 blockade in classical Hodgkin lymphoma, the study combined TCR beta sequencing with CyTOF. What the work shows at the level of the full study, not this receptor alone: The study was restricted to a single clinical trial cohort, and the causes of repertoire differences, possibly disease activity or prior therapy, were left undefined. Trial patients achieving complete response had baseline diversity similar to newly diagnosed patients, whereas partial responders and progressors had significantly lower diversity. Patients starting nivolumab less than 1 year after ASCT had lower diversity and were excluded from later analyses to avoid confounding by immune reconstitution. CD4+ but not CD8+ TCR diversity rose significantly by C4D1 (p=0.0027 vs p=0.16), most apparent in complete responders (p=0.02). Newly diagnosed patients were reported to have lower baseline TCR diversity than healthy donors, and relapsed/refractory patients were reported to have lower baseline TCR diversity still.

The label giving this sample's time point can be read as: cycle 4 day 1 (C4D1), after 5 to 7 weeks of nivolumab. Every trial patient had relapsed following autologous stem cell transplantation, and prior brentuximab vedotin exposure was what differed among cohorts A, B and C. The trial cohort was composed of approximately 60 patients with relapsed/refractory classical Hodgkin lymphoma, for whom complete response, partial response or progressive disease was recorded as best overall response. In the multi-cohort phase II CheckMate 205 trial, trial patients received single-agent nivolumab. An independent review committee assessed best overall response by applying the 2007 International Working Group response criteria. PBMCs from the trial were collected at three points: immediately before nivolumab initiation (C1D1), and during therapy at cycle 2 day 1 and cycle 4 day 1. Peripheral blood was collected in 8 mL Vacutainer Cell Preparation Tubes, from which PBMCs were isolated by centrifugation and then cryopreserved.

Genomic DNA was extracted with the Qiagen DNeasy kit from unsorted PBMCs and from negatively selected CD4+ and CD8+ fractions. TCR beta CDR3 regions were amplified by immunoSEQ multiplex PCR using primers annealing to V and J segments. A synthetic immune receptor repertoire was used to minimize amplification bias, and any residual bias was removed computationally once sequencing was done. The published analysis was carried out like this. Custom Python scripts were used to quantify repertoire diversity as the Shannon entropy index. Unsorted, CD4+ and CD8+ repertoires were analyzed separately, except for combined analyses in which CD4+ and CD8+ sequences were merged in silico. Clonal expansion was defined as at least a 2-fold frequency increase after treatment relative to C1D1, with a pseudocount of 0.5 for undetected baseline clones. Clones with 0 or 1 copy at C1D1 were defined as singleton clones, while clones with 2 or more copies were defined as non-singleton clones. Clones expanded in unsorted samples were assigned a CD4+, CD8+ or unknown annotation through matching of protein sequences in sorted samples from the same patient. Diversity changes from C1D1 to C4D1 were tested in paired samples using Wilcoxon tests. The table comes from immuneACCESS by way of TCRdb, which keeps in-frame sequences with V and J called. Part of the clones is missing from these tables; in studies checked, under half for an unresolved V gene and the rest for unknown reasons. The D gene and trimming were derived from the DNA, and the V and J assignments and clone size from that table. The sample records 41,000 or so clones, nearly 70% of which are singletons. About 2.7% of the sample lies in the top ten.

This clone was observed a few times. What antigen it recognizes has not been identified. No clone much larger than this one lies a single base away; base qualities are absent. Via the germline V gene, CDR1 is KGHSH and CDR2 LQKENI. V is pared back by 0 bases and J by 2 bases, with 10 bases lying between the germline termini. The CDR3 holds 15 amino acids from the cysteine to the phenylalanine. Only the CDR3 DNA stays, 45 bases, in frame from base 1. The sequences come from peripheral blood mononuclear cells (PBMCs), collected before the fourth cycle of nivolumab. The chain links TRBV18 with TRBJ1-1; TRBD1 is a possible D gene, resting on 5 matching bases. The clonotype originates from a human donor with classical Hodgkin lymphoma. The sequence in DNA is TGTGCCAGCTCACCACCTATGGGGACCAACACTGAAGCTTTCTTT. The encoded protein is CASSPPMGTNTEAFF.